This T cell receptor beta chain came from a study of cytomegalovirus exposure and HLA in healthy donors. The CDR3 runs 14 residues. Looked up from germline, CDR1 is MDHEN and CDR2 is SYDVKM. Unmatched junction bases numbered 1, after V lost 5 bases and J lost 1 base. About this clone itself: No antigen is known for it. A read error may be the cause here, since a much bigger clone is one base away.

PCR used 60 Vbeta primers and 13 Jbeta primers. Data came from immunoSEQ multiplex PCR; TCRdb stores just in-frame clones and leaves some out. The data show approximately 100,000 clones, over 70% seen once. The study, taken as a whole, reports: Reported results showed that the classifier diagnosed cytomegalovirus status with high specificity and sensitivity. Researchers reported in a later analysis that common viral pathogens appeared linked to several top clusters. Some V segments could not be told apart, so they were left out, TRBV6-2 and TRBV6-3 among them.

The sequencing sample was made of PBMCs. This sequence joins TRBV28 and TRBJ2-3; TRBD2 aligns across 9 bases. The TCR sequence derives from a young man in good health and CMV-seropositive. CDR3 sequence reads: CASSIAGGTDTQYF. The DNA for the CDR3 is TGTGCCAGCAGTATAGCGGGGGGCACAGATACGCAGTATTTT.